Below are 27 T cell receptor beta chains sequenced from a single sample in a study of blood T cell repertoires in COVID-19 (dated by TCRdb to between 2020 and 2021). Libraries were made using the immunoSEQ multiplex PCR assay. This immuneACCESS table, as held by TCRdb, lists in-frame sequences with V and J called but not all clones. Of the missing ones, under half trace to an unresolved V gene in checked studies; the others have no known cause. The sample data list 250,000 to 350,000 clones, and around 87% of these were observed just once. The ten largest account for 7.8% of the sample. Material: peripheral blood. The receptors originated from a woman aged 45-65 years who had recovered from COVID-19.

In its sample, this clone was seen once. The chain uses TRBV7-9 and TRBJ2-7; 7 bases match TRBD1. After removal of 5 bases from V and 4 bases from J, the junction contained 8 bases not matched to a gene. The length of the CDR3 is 14 residues. Germline V gene lookup returns CDR1 SEHNR and CDR2 FQNEAQ (reference sequence). The CDR3 here is CASSPRQGFYEQYF. The CDR3 nucleotides are TGTGCCAGCAGCCCACGACAGGGTTTTTACGAGCAGTACTTC.

The rearrangement joins TRBV11-2 to TRBJ1-6; D is ambiguous. The CDR3 totals 14 residues. V was clipped by 1 base and J by 7 bases, with 8 bases between them. Germline V lookup: CDR1 SGHAT, CDR2 FQNNGV. The CDR3 DNA follows: TGTGCCAGCAGCTTAGGCACGGTGAATTCACCCCTCCACTTT. As protein: CASSLGTVNSPLHF. Complete variable domain (other parts from reference TRBV11-2 and TRBJ1-6): EAGVAQSPRYKIIEKRQSVAFWCNPISGHATLYWYQQILGQGPKLLIQFQNNGVVDDSQLPKDRFSAERLKGVDSTLKIQPAKLEDSAVYLCASSLGTVNSPLHFGNGTRLTVT.

The chain is built from TRBV23-1 and TRBJ2-7; 8 bases are shared with TRBD2. TRBV23-1 is an ORF, and what it does is uncertain. The CDR3 runs 16 residues. Unmatched junction bases numbered 11, after V lost 6 bases and J lost 1 base. The CDR3 nucleotides read TGCGCCAGCAGGCCCACTAGCGGCCGACGGTCCTACGAGCAGTACTTC. Protein: CASRPTSGRRSYEQYF.

The gene calls are TRBV19 and TRBJ2-7; a weak D match, TRBD2 (6 bases). The CDR3 sequence is 15 residues long. Germline-derived CDR1 and CDR2 are LNHDA and SQIVND (reference sequence). Trimming stripped 6 bases from V and 4 bases from J, with 19 bases between. The CDR3 loop reads CASSNSHGGYYEQYF. In DNA form, the CDR3 reads TGTGCCAGTAGCAATTCACATGGGGGGTATTACGAGCAGTACTTC.

The rearrangement joins TRBV6-5 to TRBJ2-1; D is unresolved. Germline-derived CDR1 and CDR2 are MNHEY and SVGAGI. V lost 6 bases, J lost 6 bases, and 6 bases lay in between. This CDR3 is 11 amino acids long. The CDR3 bases are TGTGCCAGCAGAGTAGTCAATGAGCAGTTCTTC. This codes for CASRVVNEQFF.

The V gene is TRBV5-1, the J gene TRBJ1-1, with unresolved D. The CDR3 spans 13 residues. Trimming cost V 1 base and J 3 bases, with 7 bases left between them. CDR1 and CDR2 (germline): SGHRS, YFSETQ. The CDR3 spells CASSLTVDTEAFF. In DNA form, the CDR3 reads TGCGCCAGCAGCTTGACAGTAGACACTGAAGCTTTCTTT.

This rearrangement joins TRBV7-9 to TRBJ2-3; 9 nucleotides align to TRBD1. Trimming took 1 base from V and 4 from J; bases not matched to a gene: 3. This CDR3 has 15 residues. The germline V gene encodes CDR1 SEHNR and CDR2 FQNEAQ (reference sequence). The CDR3 reads CASSLEGTGSDTQYF. DNA for the CDR3: TGTGCCAGCAGCTTAGAGGGGACAGGGTCAGATACGCAGTATTTT.

The chain links TRBV18 to TRBJ1-6; TRBD1 matches at 11 bases. The CDR3 has 16 residues. CDR1 is KGHSH and CDR2 is LQKENI in the germline V gene. Losses at the gene ends were 2 bases for V and 6 bases for J; bases not matched to a gene: 3. For the CDR3, the DNA is TGTGCCAGCTCACCATCGGGACAGGGGGTTAATTCACCCCTCCACTTT. Translating gives CASSPSGQGVNSPLHF.

This rearrangement joins TRBV5-1 to TRBJ2-3; possibly TRBD2 for D (5 bases). Germline lookup yields CDR1 SGHRS and CDR2 YFSETQ. The CDR3 length is 14 residues. The V gene lost 2 bases and the J gene lost 6 bases, with 13 bases spanning the gap. The CDR3 sequence is CASSFTRVGDTQYF. The DNA for the CDR3 is TGCGCCAGCAGCTTCACGCGGGTAGGGGATACGCAGTATTTT.

The chain links TRBV5-4 to TRBJ1-1; no clear D gene. In germline, CDR1 is SGHNT, CDR2 YYREEE (reference sequence). The CDR3 totals 14 residues. Deletions cut 1 base from V and 0 bases from J, with 7 bases between. This CDR3 is CASSLREVNTEAFF. CDR3 in DNA: TGTGCCAGCAGCTTGAGGGAGGTGAACACTGAAGCTTTCTTT.

As concerns this clone: This same CDR3 is encoded by further DNA sequences in the sample. The rearrangement uses TRBV5-1 and TRBJ1-1; no definite D call. V gave up 0 bases and J gave up 0 bases, with 9 bases separating them. CDR3 length: 15 amino acids. Germline V gene sequence: CDR1 SGHRS, CDR2 YFSETQ. In DNA, the CDR3 is TGCGCCAGCAGCTTGGTTCCAGGAATGAACACTGAAGCTTTCTTT. This translates into CASSLVPGMNTEAFF.

The V call is TRBV7-2, the J call TRBJ1-2; no clear D. The germline gives CDR1 SGHTA, CDR2 FQGNSA. The CDR3 is made up of 13 amino acids. V was pared by 2 bases and J by 6 bases, with 10 bases between. The CDR3 loop is CASSLLRVDGYTF. CDR3 nucleotides: TGTGCCAGCAGCTTATTGAGGGTGGATGGCTACACCTTC.

The rearrangement joins TRBV9 to TRBJ2-2; 10 bases are shared with TRBD1. This CDR3 has 16 amino acids. Germline values: CDR1 SGDLS, CDR2 YYNGEE. After removal of 0 bases from V and 4 bases from J, the junction contained 3 bases not matched to a gene. The CDR3 nucleotides are TGTGCCAGCAGCGTAGAAGGGACAGGGGTCACCGGGGAGCTGTTTTTT. This gives the protein CASSVEGTGVTGELFF.

V gene TRBV19 combines with J gene TRBJ1-2; D is uncertain. The CDR3 has 12 amino acids. Germline CDR1 is LNHDA and CDR2 is SQIVND (reference sequence). V lost 4 bases to trimming and J lost 5 bases, with 8 bases between them. The CDR3 DNA follows: TGTGCCAGTAGTAGAGGTGAATATGGCTACACCTTC. Encoded protein: CASSRGEYGYTF.

The chain is built from TRBV7-2 and TRBJ2-3; TRBD2 is a possible D gene (5 bases). There are 16 residues in the CDR3. V was clipped by 1 base and J by 0 bases, with 11 bases between them. Germline V gene data show CDR1 as SGHTA and CDR2 as FQGNSA. This CDR3 reads CASSLDRPGSTDTQYF. CDR3 in DNA: TGTGCCAGCAGCTTAGATCGTCCGGGGAGCACAGATACGCAGTATTTT.

The genes are TRBV19 and TRBJ1-3, with D uncertain. The V and J ends lost 3 bases and 1 base respectively, with 7 bases between them. There are 14 residues in the CDR3. The germline V gene has CDR1 LNHDA and CDR2 SQIVND (reference sequence). In DNA form, the CDR3 reads TGTGCCAGTAGTATCACGGGGTCTGGAAACACCATATATTTT. Translating it yields CASSITGSGNTIYF.

The V and J genes are TRBV19 and TRBJ2-5; tentative D call: TRBD1 (6 bases). The germline V gene has CDR1 LNHDA and CDR2 SQIVND (reference sequence). The CDR3 is 13 residues long. The V gene lost 6 bases and the J gene lost 3 bases, with 11 bases spanning the gap. The CDR3 coding sequence is TGTGCCAGTAGATTGAGGACAGAAGAGACCCAGTACTTC. Encoded protein: CASRLRTEETQYF.

The CDR3 here is CASSRDRGETQYF. The CDR3 DNA reads as TGCGCCAGCAGCAGGGACAGGGGAGAGACCCAGTACTTC. The rearrangement uses TRBV4-3 and TRBJ2-5, with 10 bases lining up with TRBD1. V dropped 5 bases and J dropped 4; count of bases not matched to a gene: 1. The CDR3 extends over 13 amino acids. The germline gives CDR1 LGHNA, CDR2 YSLEER.

This clone was recorded many times. The chain is built from TRBV9 and TRBJ1-5; D is ambiguous. The CDR3 is 14 amino acids. V lost 0 bases and J 7 bases, leaving 11 bases between the germline ends. Germline CDR1 SGDLS, CDR2 YYNGEE. The CDR3 loop is CASSVGAGPQPQHF. As DNA, the CDR3 is TGTGCCAGCAGCGTAGGGGCAGGCCCCCAGCCCCAGCATTTT.

The chain uses TRBV2 and TRBJ1-2; TRBD1 aligns across 7 bases. Germline assignment: CDR1 SNHLY and CDR2 FYNNEI. The CDR3 loop spans 15 amino acids. Trimming at V came to 5 bases and at J to 0 bases, leaving 6 bases not matched to a gene. CDR3 sequence (DNA): TGTGCCAGCAGTACGACAGGGACCCCTAACTATGGCTACACCTTC. It specifies CASSTTGTPNYGYTF.

This clone occurred once. This chain links TRBV3-1 (or the pseudogene TRBV3-2) with TRBJ2-5, with D possibly TRBD1 on 6 matching bases. Trimming shortened V by 4 bases and J by 1 base, and 7 bases separated the two germline ends. Looked up from germline, CDR1 is LGHDT and CDR2 is YNNKEL (reference sequence). The CDR3 runs 13 residues. CDR3 loop: CASSPTGQETQYF. The CDR3 DNA reads as TGTGCCAGCAGCCCGACAGGCCAAGAGACCCAGTACTTC.

The rearrangement joins TRBV6-5 to TRBJ1-1; maybe TRBD1 (6 bases). Trimming removed 4 bases at V and 7 bases at J, with 7 bases between. Germline V lookup: CDR1 MNHEY, CDR2 SVGAGI. The CDR3 spans 11 residues. CDR3 sequence (DNA): TGTGCCAGCAGTTTACAGGGTGAAGCTTTCTTT. Translated: CASSLQGEAFF.

The chain is built from TRBV6-5 and TRBJ1-3, with D possibly TRBD1 on 5 matching bases. V lost 7 bases and J lost 0, with 10 bases in between. The length of the CDR3 is 14 residues. In germline, CDR1 is MNHEY, CDR2 SVGAGI. CDR3 bases: TGTGCCAGCACCACGACAGTCTCTGGAAACACCATATATTTT. Residues: CASTTTVSGNTIYF.

The V call is TRBV19, the J call TRBJ1-6, with TRBD1 matching 9 bases. The CDR3 is made up of 13 amino acids. The ends lost 11 bases at V and 6 bases at J; junction bases unmatched: 5. CDR1 and CDR2 (germline): LNHDA, SQIVND (reference sequence). For the CDR3, the DNA is TGTGCCGTAAAGGACAGGGGTAATTCACCCCTCCACTTT. Translating it yields CAVKDRGNSPLHF.

Concerning this clone itself: This sample also contains other DNA sequences that code for the same CDR3. This chain connects TRBV29-1 to TRBJ2-5, with D maybe TRBD2 (5 bases). This CDR3 is built from 12 residues. From germline, CDR1 is SQVTM and CDR2 ANQGSEA. The V and J ends lost 4 bases and 1 base respectively, with 7 bases between them. The CDR3, as DNA: TGCAGCGTTGGGCGGGCCCAAGAGACCCAGTACTTC. Translated: CSVGRAQETQYF. Full variable domain (remainder filled in from reference TRBV29-1 and TRBJ2-5): SAVISQKPSRDICQRGTSLTIQCQVDSQVTMMFWYRQQPGQSLTLIATANQGSEATYESGFVIDKFPISRPNLTFSTLTVSNMSPEDSSIYLCSVGRAQETQYFGPGTRLLVL.

V is TRBV9 and J is TRBJ2-5; D may be TRBD2 (6 bases). The CDR3 runs to 14 residues. The V gene's germline CDR1 is SGDLS and CDR2 YYNGEE. Between the trimmed V and J ends, which lost 2 bases and 2 bases, there was a span of 10 bases. CDR3 bases: TGTGCCAGCAGCGTTGGGAGGCTACAAGAGACCCAGTACTTC. Translation gives CASSVGRLQETQYF.

The rearrangement joins TRBV6-5 to TRBJ1-1; tentative D call: TRBD1 (6 bases). The V gene's germline CDR1 is MNHEY and CDR2 SVGAGI. The V end was cut by 7 bases, the J end by 5 bases, with 11 bases between. CDR3 length: 12 residues. The CDR3 spells CASKDSRTEAFF. In DNA form, the CDR3 reads TGTGCCAGCAAGGACAGTAGGACTGAAGCTTTCTTT.